Following are 9 T cell receptor beta chains from one sample sequenced in a study of early stage breast cancer tumors. Assay used: immunoSEQ multiplex PCR; TCRdb lists only in-frame clones, some missing. The data hold approximately 30,000 clones, with less than 75% observed a single time. Sequencing input: breast tumor tissue. The source is a person between 45 and 65 years old with breast cancer.

This chain connects TRBV7-6 to TRBJ2-2; TRBD1 matches 7 bases. V was clipped by 5 bases and J by 0 bases; unmatched bases: 3. Germline values: CDR1 SGHVS, CDR2 FNYEAQ. The CDR3 has 15 residues. Written as DNA, the CDR3 is TGTGCCAGCAGCCTCGGACAGGCGAACACCGGGGAGCTGTTTTTT. Residues: CASSLGQANTGELFF.

Comments on this clone: At the DNA level, this CDR3 is encoded by other sequences in the same sample as well. The V and J genes are TRBV18 and TRBJ2-5; D unresolved. In germline, CDR1 is KGHSH, CDR2 LQKENI. The V gene lost 3 bases and the J gene lost 1 base, with 6 bases spanning the gap. This CDR3 is built from 13 residues. The CDR3 loop is CASSPNSQETQYF. In nucleotides, the CDR3 is TGTGCCAGCTCACCGAATTCCCAAGAGACCCAGTACTTC.

The V call is TRBV5-1, the J call TRBJ1-3; tentative D call: TRBD1 (6 bases). CDR3 length equals 18 residues. The germline V gene encodes CDR1 SGHRS and CDR2 YFSETQ. V lost 7 bases to trimming and J lost 0 bases, with 23 bases between them. The CDR3 nucleotides read TGCGCCAGCTCCAAGTCAGCGACAGGACGTTTCTCTGGAAACACCATATATTTT. Its protein product is CASSKSATGRFSGNTIYF.

The chain combines TRBV9 with TRBJ1-1; 10 nucleotides line up with TRBD1. V gave up 2 bases and J gave up 3 bases; unmatched junction bases: 4. This CDR3 region has 15 residues. Germline lookup yields CDR1 SGDLS and CDR2 YYNGEE. In nucleotides, the CDR3 is TGTGCCAGCAGCGTTTATGGGACAGGGGACACTGAAGCTTTCTTT. This translates into CASSVYGTGDTEAFF. Together with reference TRBV9 and TRBJ1-1, the CDR3 gives the full variable domain: DSGVTQTPKHLITATGQRVTLRCSPRSGDLSVYWYQQSLDQGLQFLIQYYNGEERAKGNILERFSAQQFPDLHSELNLSSLELGDSALYFCASSVYGTGDTEAFFGQGTRLTVV.

J is TRBJ2-7 and V is TRBV7-2, with D perhaps matching TRBD2 (7 bases). CDR3 length: 14 amino acids. Between the trimmed V and J ends, which lost 8 bases and 4 bases, there was a span of 18 bases. Germline CDR1 is SGHTA and CDR2 is FQGNSA. CDR3 in DNA: TGTGCCAGCTCCAAGGGGGGGAGCTTGTACGAGCAGTACTTC. Translation gives CASSKGGSLYEQYF.

This clone was counted only a few times. The rearrangement joins TRBV2 to TRBJ2-2; D remains unclear. The CDR3 totals 11 residues. V lost 7 bases and J 7 bases, leaving 7 bases between the germline ends. Germline-derived CDR1 and CDR2 are SNHLY and FYNNEI. CDR3 nucleotides: TGTGCCAGCAATAGCTACGGGGAGCTGTTTTTT. It encodes CASNSYGELFF.

V usage is TRBV12-2 and J usage is TRBJ2-5; TRBD2, the table's D call, was not compared with the DNA. TRBV12-2 is a known pseudogene. The CDR3 is 12 amino acids. The CDR3 region is CASRLGVETQYF. The DNA of the CDR3 is TGTGCAAGTCGCTTAGGAGTCGAGACCCAGTACTTC.

This clone was counted between two and nine times. The chain has TRBV6-5 and TRBJ2-7, with a weak D call TRBD1 (5 bases). V was pared by 8 bases and J by 2 bases, with 13 bases between. Germline CDR1 MNHEY, CDR2 SVGAGI. CDR3 length: 13 amino acids. Here the CDR3 reads CASPSTDTYEQYF. The CDR3 DNA sequence: TGTGCCAGCCCCTCGACGGACACCTACGAGCAGTACTTC.

The chain couples TRBV18 to TRBJ2-1, with 7 bases aligning to TRBD1. The junction had 12 bases not matched to a gene; V was cut back by 6 bases and J by 10 bases. The CDR3 has 14 residues. The V gene's germline CDR1 is KGHSH and CDR2 LQKENI. The CDR3 region has the DNA TGTGCCAGCTCTAACGGCCCTACAGGGGCCGAGCAGTTCTTC. Translated, it gives CASSNGPTGAEQFF.